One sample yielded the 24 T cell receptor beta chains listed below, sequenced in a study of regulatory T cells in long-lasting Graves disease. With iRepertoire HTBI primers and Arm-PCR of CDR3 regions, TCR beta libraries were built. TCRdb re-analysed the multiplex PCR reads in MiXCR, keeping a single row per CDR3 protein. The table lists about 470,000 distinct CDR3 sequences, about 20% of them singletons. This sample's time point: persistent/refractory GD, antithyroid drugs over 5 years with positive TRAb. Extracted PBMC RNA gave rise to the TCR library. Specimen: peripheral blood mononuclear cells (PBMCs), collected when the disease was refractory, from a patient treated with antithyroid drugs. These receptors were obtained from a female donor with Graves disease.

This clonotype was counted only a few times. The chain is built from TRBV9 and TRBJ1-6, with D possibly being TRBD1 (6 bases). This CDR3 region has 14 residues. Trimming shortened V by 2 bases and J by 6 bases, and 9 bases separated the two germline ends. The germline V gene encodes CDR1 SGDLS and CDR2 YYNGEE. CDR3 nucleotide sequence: TGTGCCAGCAGCGTGGGAGGGGGTAATTCACCCCTCCACTTT. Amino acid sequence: CASSVGGGNSPLHF.

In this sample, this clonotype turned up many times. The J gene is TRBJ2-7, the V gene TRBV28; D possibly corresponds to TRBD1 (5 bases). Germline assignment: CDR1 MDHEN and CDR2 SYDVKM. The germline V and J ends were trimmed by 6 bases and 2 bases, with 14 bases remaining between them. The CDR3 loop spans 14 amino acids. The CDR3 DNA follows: TGTGCCAGCAGCACCTCTGACAGACCCTACGAGCAGTACTTC. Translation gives CASSTSDRPYEQYF.

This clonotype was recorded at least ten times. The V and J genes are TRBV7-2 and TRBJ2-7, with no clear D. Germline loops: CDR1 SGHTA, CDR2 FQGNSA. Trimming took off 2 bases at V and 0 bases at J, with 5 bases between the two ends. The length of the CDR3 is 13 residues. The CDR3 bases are TGTGCCAGCAGCTTAATCCCCTCCTACGAGCAGTACTTC. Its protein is CASSLIPSYEQYF. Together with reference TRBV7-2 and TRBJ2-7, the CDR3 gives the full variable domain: GAGVSQSPSNKVTEKGKDVELRCDPISGHTALYWYRQSLGQGLEFLIYFQGNSAPDKSGLPSDRFSAERTGGSVSTLTIQRTQQEDSAVYLCASSLIPSYEQYFGPGTRLTVT.

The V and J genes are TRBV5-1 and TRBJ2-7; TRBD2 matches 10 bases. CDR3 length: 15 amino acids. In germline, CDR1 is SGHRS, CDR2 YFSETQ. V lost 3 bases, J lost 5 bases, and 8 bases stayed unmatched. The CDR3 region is CASSYSGRAIDEQYF. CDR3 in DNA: TGCGCCAGCAGCTACAGCGGGAGGGCCATCGACGAGCAGTACTTC.

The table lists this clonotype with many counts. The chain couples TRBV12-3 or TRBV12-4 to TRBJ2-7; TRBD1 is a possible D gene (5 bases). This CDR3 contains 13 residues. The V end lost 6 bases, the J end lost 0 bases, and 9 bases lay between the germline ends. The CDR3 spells CASRRQFSYEQYF. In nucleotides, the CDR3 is TGTGCCAGCAGGAGACAGTTCTCCTACGAGCAGTACTTC.

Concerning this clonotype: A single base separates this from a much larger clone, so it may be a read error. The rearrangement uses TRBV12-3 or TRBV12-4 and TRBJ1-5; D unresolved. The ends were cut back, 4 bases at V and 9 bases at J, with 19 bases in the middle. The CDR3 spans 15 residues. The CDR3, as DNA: TGTGCCAGCAGTTCTCCCGGGAGATCTGATCGGCCCCAGCATTTT. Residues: CASSSPGRSDRPQHF.

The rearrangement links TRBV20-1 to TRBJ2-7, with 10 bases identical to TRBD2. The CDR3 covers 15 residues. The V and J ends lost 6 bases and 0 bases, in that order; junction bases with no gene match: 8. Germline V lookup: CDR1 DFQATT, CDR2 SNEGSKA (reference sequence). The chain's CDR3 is CSALRLAGLSYEQYF. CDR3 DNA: TGCAGTGCCTTAAGACTAGCGGGCCTCTCCTACGAGCAGTACTTC.

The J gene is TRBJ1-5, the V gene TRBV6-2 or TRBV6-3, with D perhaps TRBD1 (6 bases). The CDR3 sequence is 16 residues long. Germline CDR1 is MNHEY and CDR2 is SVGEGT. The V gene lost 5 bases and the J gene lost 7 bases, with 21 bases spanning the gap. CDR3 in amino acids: CASSEAAQGLGQPQHF. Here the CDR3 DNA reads TGTGCCAGCAGTGAAGCTGCACAGGGATTAGGGCAGCCCCAGCATTTT.

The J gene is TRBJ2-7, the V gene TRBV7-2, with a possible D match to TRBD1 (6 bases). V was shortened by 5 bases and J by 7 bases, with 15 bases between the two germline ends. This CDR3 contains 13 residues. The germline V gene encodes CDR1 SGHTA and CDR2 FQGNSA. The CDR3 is CASSLQGSREQYF. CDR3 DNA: TGTGCCAGCAGCCTACAGGGTTCGAGGGAGCAGTACTTC.

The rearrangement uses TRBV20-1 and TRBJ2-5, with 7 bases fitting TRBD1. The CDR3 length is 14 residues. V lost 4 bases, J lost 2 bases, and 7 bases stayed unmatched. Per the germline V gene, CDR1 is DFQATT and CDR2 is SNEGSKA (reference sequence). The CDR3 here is CSATPGQQQETQYF. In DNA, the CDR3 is TGCAGTGCTACTCCGGGACAGCAACAAGAGACCCAGTACTTC.

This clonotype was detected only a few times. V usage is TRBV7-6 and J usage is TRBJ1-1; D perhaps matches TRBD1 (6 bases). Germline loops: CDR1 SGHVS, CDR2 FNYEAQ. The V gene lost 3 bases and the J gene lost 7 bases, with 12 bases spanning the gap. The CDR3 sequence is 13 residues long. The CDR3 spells CASSFRGGGEAFF. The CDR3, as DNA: TGTGCCAGCAGCTTTCGAGGGGGGGGTGAAGCTTTCTTT.

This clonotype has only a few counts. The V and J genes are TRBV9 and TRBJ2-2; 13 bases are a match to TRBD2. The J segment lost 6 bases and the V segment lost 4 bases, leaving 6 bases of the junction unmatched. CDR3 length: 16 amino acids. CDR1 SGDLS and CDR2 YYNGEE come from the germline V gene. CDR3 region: CASSPRLAGGAGELFF. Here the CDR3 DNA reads TGTGCCAGCAGCCCGAGACTAGCGGGAGGCGCCGGGGAGCTGTTTTTT.

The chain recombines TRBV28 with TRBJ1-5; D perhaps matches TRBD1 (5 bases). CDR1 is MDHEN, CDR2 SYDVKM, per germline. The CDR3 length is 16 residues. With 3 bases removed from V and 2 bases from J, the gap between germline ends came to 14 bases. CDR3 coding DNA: TGTGCCAGCAGTTTCGATGGGGGAGGCGGCAATCAGCCCCAGCATTTT. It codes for CASSFDGGGGNQPQHF.

CDR3 nucleotide sequence: TGTGCCAGCAGTCCTACAGGGGCTGCTAATGAAAAACTGTTTTTT. Its protein is CASSPTGAANEKLFF. This chain connects TRBV6-4 to TRBJ1-4, with 7 bases aligning to TRBD1. This CDR3 has 15 residues. J lost 3 bases, V lost 5 bases, and 6 bases had no gene match. Germline CDR1 MRHNA, CDR2 SNTAGT.

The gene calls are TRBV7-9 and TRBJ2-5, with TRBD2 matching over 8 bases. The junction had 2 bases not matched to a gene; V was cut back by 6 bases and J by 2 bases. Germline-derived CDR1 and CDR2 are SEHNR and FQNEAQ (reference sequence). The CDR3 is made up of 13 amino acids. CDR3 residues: CASRASGQETQYF. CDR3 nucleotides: TGTGCCAGCAGGGCTAGCGGGCAAGAGACCCAGTACTTC.

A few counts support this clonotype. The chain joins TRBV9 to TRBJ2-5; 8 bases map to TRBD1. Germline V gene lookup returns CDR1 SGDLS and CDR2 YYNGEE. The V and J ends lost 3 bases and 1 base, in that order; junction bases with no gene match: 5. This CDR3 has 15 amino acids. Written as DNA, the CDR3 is TGTGCCAGCAGCGCATCCGGGACAGGCCAAGAGACCCAGTACTTC. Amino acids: CASSASGTGQETQYF.

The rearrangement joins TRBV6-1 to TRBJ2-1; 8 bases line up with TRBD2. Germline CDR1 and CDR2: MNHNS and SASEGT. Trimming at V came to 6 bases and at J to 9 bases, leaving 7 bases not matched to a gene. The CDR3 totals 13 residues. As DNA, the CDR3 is TGTGCCAGCAGGGGACTAGGATCCGTTGAGCAGTTCTTC. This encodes CASRGLGSVEQFF.

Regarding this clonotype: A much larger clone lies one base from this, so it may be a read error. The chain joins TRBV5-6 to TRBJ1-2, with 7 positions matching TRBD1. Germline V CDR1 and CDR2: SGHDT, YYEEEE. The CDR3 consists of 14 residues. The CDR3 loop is CVSSLFTGVNGYTF. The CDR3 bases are TGTGTCAGCAGCTTGTTTACAGGGGTGAATGGCTACACCTTC.

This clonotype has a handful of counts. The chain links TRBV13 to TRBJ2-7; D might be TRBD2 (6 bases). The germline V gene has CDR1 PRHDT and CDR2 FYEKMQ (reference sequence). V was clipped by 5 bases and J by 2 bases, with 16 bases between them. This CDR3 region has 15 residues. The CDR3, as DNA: TGTGCCAGCAGCATAAGGTCAGCGGGCGCCTACGAGCAGTACTTC. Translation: CASSIRSAGAYEQYF.

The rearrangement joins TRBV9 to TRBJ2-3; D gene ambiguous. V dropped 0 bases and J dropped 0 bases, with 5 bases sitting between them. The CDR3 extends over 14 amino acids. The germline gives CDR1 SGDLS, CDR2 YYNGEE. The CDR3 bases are TGTGCCAGCAGCGTAGCGGTCAGCACAGATACGCAGTATTTT. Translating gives CASSVAVSTDTQYF.

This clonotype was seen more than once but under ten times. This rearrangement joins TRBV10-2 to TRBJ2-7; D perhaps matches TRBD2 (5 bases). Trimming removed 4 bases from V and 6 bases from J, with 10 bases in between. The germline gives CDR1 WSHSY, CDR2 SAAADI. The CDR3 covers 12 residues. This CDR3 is CASSVAMGEQYF. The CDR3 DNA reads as TGCGCCAGCAGTGTAGCGATGGGCGAGCAGTACTTC.

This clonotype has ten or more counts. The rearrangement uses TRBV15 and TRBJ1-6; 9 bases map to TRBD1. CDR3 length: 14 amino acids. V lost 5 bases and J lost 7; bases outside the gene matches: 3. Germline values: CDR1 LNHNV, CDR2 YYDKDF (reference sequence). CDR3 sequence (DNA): TGTGCCACCAGCCGGGACAGGGTCAATTCACCCCTCCACTTT. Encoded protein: CATSRDRVNSPLHF. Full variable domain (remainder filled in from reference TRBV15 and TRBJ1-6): DAMVIQNPRYQVTQFGKPVTLSCSQTLNHNVMYWYQQKSSQAPKLLFHYYDKDFNNEADTPDNFQSRRPNTSFCFLDIRSPGLGDTAMYLCATSRDRVNSPLHFGNGTRLTVT.

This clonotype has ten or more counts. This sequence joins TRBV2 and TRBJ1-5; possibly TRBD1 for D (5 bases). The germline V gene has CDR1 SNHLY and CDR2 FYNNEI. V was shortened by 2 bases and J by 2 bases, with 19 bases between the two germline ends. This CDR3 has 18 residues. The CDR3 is CASSEKASARGGNQPQHF. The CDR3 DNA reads TGTGCCAGCAGTGAAAAGGCATCCGCCCGGGGGGGCAATCAGCCCCAGCATTTT.

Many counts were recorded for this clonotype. The CDR3 here is CASSPTSGTQNTEAFF. The CDR3 DNA reads TGTGCCAGCTCACCGACAAGCGGGACACAGAACACTGAAGCTTTCTTT. This chain connects TRBV18 to TRBJ1-1; weak D call: TRBD1 (6 bases). Germline CDR1 reads KGHSH; CDR2 reads LQKENI. The CDR3 loop spans 16 amino acids. Trimming took off 3 bases at V and 1 base at J, with 15 bases between the two ends. Filled out from reference TRBV18 and TRBJ1-1, the complete variable domain reads NAGVMQNPRHLVRRRGQEARLRCSPMKGHSHVYWYRQLPEEGLKFMVYLQKENIIDESGMPKERFSAEFPKEGPSILRIQQVVRGDSAAYFCASSPTSGTQNTEAFFGQGTRLTVV.